These 2 T cell receptor beta chains were sequenced from one sample in a study of CD8 T cells in Susac syndrome. Random hexamers served to reverse transcribe roughly 0.45 to 1 ug RNA. Each CDR3 protein gets one entry after TCRdb re-called the immunoSEQ multiplex PCR reads with MiXCR. The profile shows roughly 150,000 distinct CDR3 sequences, approximately 95% of them singletons. Sequencing input: CD4+ T cells from PBMCs. The receptors come from a human donor with Susac syndrome.

The chain uses TRBV15 and TRBJ2-6; no clear D gene. The CDR3 spans 16 residues. V was trimmed by 2 bases and J by 0 bases, leaving 8 bases between them. Germline CDR1 and CDR2: LNHNV and YYDKDF (reference sequence). Here the CDR3 reads CATSRMKTSGANVLTF. The CDR3 nucleotides read TGTGCCACCAGCAGAATGAAAACCTCTGGGGCCAACGTCCTGACTTTC. Together with reference TRBV15 and TRBJ2-6, the CDR3 gives the full variable domain: DAMVIQNPRYQVTQFGKPVTLSCSQTLNHNVMYWYQQKSSQAPKLLFHYYDKDFNNEADTPDNFQSRRPNTSFCFLDIRSPGLGDTAMYLCATSRMKTSGANVLTFGAGSRLTVL.

The chain uses TRBV7-6 and TRBJ2-1, with TRBD2 matching over 9 bases. The V and J ends lost 5 bases and 7 bases, in that order; junction bases with no gene match: 9. CDR1 and CDR2 (germline): SGHVS, FNYEAQ. This CDR3 comprises 15 residues. CDR3 loop: CASSKGTSLSNEQFF. The CDR3 coding sequence is TGTGCCAGCAGCAAGGGGACTAGCCTTAGTAATGAGCAGTTCTTC.